The entry below describes one TCR beta chain. Methods used by the authors: Reference gene primers were amplified, and this amplification served to estimate nucleated cell counts. TCRdb's copy holds only in-frame clones and misses some; the assay was immunoSEQ multiplex PCR. Clone size and V and J calls were adopted from that table, with D and trimming inferred from the DNA. The sample holds roughly 280,000 clones; roughly 90% are singletons and the top ten take roughly 2%. CDR3 length: 15 amino acids. The germline V gene encodes CDR1 LNHDA and CDR2 SQIVND (reference sequence). The V and J ends lost 3 bases and 4 bases, in that order; junction bases with no gene match: 5. The data originate from a study of blood T cell repertoires in COVID-19. The wider study: Donors in the United States, Italy and Spain gave samples during acute or convalescent COVID-19. Sources were T cells, B-cell-depleted T cells, or PBMCs; the material itself was cDNA or gDNA.

The V call is TRBV19, the J call TRBJ2-3; 9 bases fit TRBD1. The clonotype was recovered from a woman aged 50 to 65 who had recovered from COVID-19. The sequenced material came from peripheral blood. CDR3 in DNA: TGTGCCAGTAGTATGGGGACAGGGTGGGCAGATACGCAGTATTTT. As protein: CASSMGTGWADTQYF. The full variable domain, with the rest looked up from reference TRBV19 and TRBJ2-3, is DGGITQSPKYLFRKEGQNVTLSCEQNLNHDAMYWYRQDPGQGLRLIYYSQIVNDFQKGDIAEGYSVSREKKESFPLTVTSAQKNPTAFYLCASSMGTGWADTQYFGPGTRLTVL.